This paragraph reports one TCR beta chain. The source of the sample is a study of blood T cell repertoires in COVID-19. Study summary: Samples taken during acute and convalescent COVID-19 were collected in the United States, Italy and Spain. PBMCs, B-cell-depleted T cells, or T cells were the source of the cDNA or gDNA that made up the material.

Original analysis: Cell counts per sample came from amplifying reference gene primers. Here immunoSEQ multiplex PCR was the method, and the copy in TCRdb shows in-frame clones only, minus some. That table supplies the V and J calls and clone size; D and trimming were determined from the DNA. Of fewer than 200,000 clones in the sample, roughly 80% were seen once. Trimming removed 7 bases from V and 7 bases from J, with 16 bases in between. There are 13 residues in the CDR3. Input material: peripheral blood. This sequence was found in a man in his sixties with acute or convalescent COVID-19. The chain is built from TRBV12-3 or TRBV12-4 and TRBJ1-2; D is possibly TRBD1 (5 bases). In DNA form, the CDR3 reads TGTGCCAGCAAATTCAGGGATCGACGTGGCTACACCTTC. Translated, it gives CASKFRDRRGYTF.